The next 7 T cell receptor beta chains were all read from a single sample in a study of identical twins' blood T cells (dated by TCRdb to about 2013). Preparation of the library involved 5' RACE. Sequencing relied on an Illumina Genome Analyzer IIx. The public reads were run again by TCRdb, first through fastp at Q25 and then through MiXCR, and only productive beta chains were kept. Entries are consolidated by CDR3 protein sequence, retaining the most common genes and DNA. Within this sample are hundreds of thousands of distinct CDR3 sequences, with 25% to 35% of them counted one time only. The ten largest clones represent 5.5% to 7% of the sample. The sequencing sample was made of PBMCs. The receptors shown here come from a woman aged 18-55 years in good health.

Only a few counts were recorded for this clonotype. The rearrangement joins TRBV20-1 to TRBJ1-1; D not resolved. Trimming removed 0 bases from V and 1 base from J, with 9 bases in between. Germline CDR1 is DFQATT and CDR2 is SNEGSKA (reference sequence). This CDR3 has 14 residues. The DNA for the CDR3 is TGCAGTGCTAGAGACCTACACAGGAACACTGAAGCTTTCTTT. Protein sequence: CSARDLHRNTEAFF.

The chain employs TRBV5-1 and TRBJ1-1; TRBD1 might be the D (6 bases). CDR1 is SGHRS and CDR2 is YFSETQ in the germline V gene. Trimming removed 4 bases from V and 7 bases from J, with 14 bases in between. The CDR3 is 13 residues long. The CDR3 sequence is CASSRGTRGEAFF. DNA for the CDR3: TGCGCCAGCAGCCGCGGGACACGGGGTGAAGCTTTCTTT. The full variable domain, with the rest looked up from reference TRBV5-1 and TRBJ1-1, is KAGVTQTPRYLIKTRGQQVTLSCSPISGHRSVSWYQQTPGQGLQFLFEYFSETQRNKGNFPGRFSGRQFSNSRSEMNVSTLELGDSALYLCASSRGTRGEAFFGQGTRLTVV.

In its sample, this clonotype was seen a few times. The genes are TRBV10-3 and TRBJ1-2, with 7 bases lining up with TRBD1. With 9 bases clipped from V and 2 bases from J, the junction kept 6 bases outside the gene matches. The germline V gene has CDR1 ENHRY and CDR2 SYGVKD. This CDR3 contains 13 residues. This CDR3 reads CAILKTGNYGYTF. DNA of the CDR3: TGTGCCATTCTTAAGACAGGGAACTATGGCTACACCTTC.

The gene calls are TRBV29-1 and TRBJ2-3; 7 nucleotides line up with TRBD1. The J segment lost 5 bases and the V segment lost 6 bases, leaving 11 bases of the junction unmatched. The length of the CDR3 is 14 residues. The germline V gene has CDR1 SQVTM and CDR2 ANQGSEA. The CDR3 DNA follows: TGCAGCGTAGGGACAGTTCAGACGAGAGATACGCAGTATTTT. Amino acids: CSVGTVQTRDTQYF.

This clonotype appeared a few times. The chain carries TRBV20-1 and TRBJ2-1; TRBD2 matches at 10 bases. Germline trimming cut 4 bases from V and 5 bases from J; bases unmatched to any gene: 8. Germline V gene sequence: CDR1 DFQATT, CDR2 SNEGSKA (reference sequence). The CDR3 consists of 15 residues. The CDR3, as DNA: TGCAGTGCTACTCATCTAGCGGGAGCTAACAATGAGCAGTTCTTC. Protein product: CSATHLAGANNEQFF.

The rearrangement links TRBV5-1 to TRBJ1-1; a possible D gene is TRBD1 (5 bases). V was shortened by 6 bases and J by 6 bases, with 24 bases between the two germline ends. This CDR3 comprises 16 residues. The germline V gene encodes CDR1 SGHRS and CDR2 YFSETQ. The CDR3: CASNPGGGLHDPEAFF. The DNA for the CDR3 is TGCGCCAGCAACCCTGGGGGGGGACTGCATGACCCTGAAGCTTTCTTT.

Comments on this clonotype: This could be a read error, since a much larger clone is one nucleotide away. This chain connects TRBV10-2 to TRBJ2-1; 7 bases agree with TRBD1. The CDR3 loop spans 16 amino acids. Germline CDR1 and CDR2: WSHSY and SAAADI. CDR3: CASSPGTVDPYNEQSF. In DNA form, the CDR3 reads TGCGCCAGCAGCCCCGGGACAGTAGATCCCTACAATGAGCAGTCCTTC.